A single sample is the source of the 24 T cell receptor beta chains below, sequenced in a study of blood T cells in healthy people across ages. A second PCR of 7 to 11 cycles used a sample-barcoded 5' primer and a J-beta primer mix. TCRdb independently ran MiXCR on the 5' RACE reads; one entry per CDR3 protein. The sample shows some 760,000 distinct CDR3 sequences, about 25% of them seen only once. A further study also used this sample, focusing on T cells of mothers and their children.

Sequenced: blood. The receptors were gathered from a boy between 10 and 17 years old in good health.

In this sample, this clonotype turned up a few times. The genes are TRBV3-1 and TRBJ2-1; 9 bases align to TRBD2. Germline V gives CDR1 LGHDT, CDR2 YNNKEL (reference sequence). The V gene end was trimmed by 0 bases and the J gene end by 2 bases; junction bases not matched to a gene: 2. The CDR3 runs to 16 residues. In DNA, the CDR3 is TGTGCCAGCAGCCAAGAACCTAGCGGGGCCTACAATGAGCAGTTCTTC. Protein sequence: CASSQEPSGAYNEQFF.

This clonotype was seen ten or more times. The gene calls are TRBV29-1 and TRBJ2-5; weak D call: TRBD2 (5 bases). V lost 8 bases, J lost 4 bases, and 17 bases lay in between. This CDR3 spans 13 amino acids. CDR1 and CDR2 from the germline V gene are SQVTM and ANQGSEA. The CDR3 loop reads CSTTRGGSETQYF. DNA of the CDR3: TGCAGCACAACCAGAGGAGGATCAGAGACCCAGTACTTC.

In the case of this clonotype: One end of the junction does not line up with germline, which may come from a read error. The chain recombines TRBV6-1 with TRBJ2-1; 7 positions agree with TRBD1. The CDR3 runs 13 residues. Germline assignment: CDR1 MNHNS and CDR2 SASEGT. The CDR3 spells CASSPGTENEQFF. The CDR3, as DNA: TGTGCCAGCAGCCCCGGGACAGAAAATGAACAGTTCTTC.

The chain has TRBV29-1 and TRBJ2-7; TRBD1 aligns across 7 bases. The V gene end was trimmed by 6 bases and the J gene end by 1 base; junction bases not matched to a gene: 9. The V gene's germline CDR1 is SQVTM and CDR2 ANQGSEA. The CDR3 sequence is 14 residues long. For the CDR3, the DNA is TGCAGCGTCACATCGACAGGGCATTCCTACGAGCAGTACTTC. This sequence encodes CSVTSTGHSYEQYF.

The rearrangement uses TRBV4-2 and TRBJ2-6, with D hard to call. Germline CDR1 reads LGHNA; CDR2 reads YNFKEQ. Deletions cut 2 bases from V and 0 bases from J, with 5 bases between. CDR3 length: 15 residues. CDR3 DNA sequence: TGTGCCAGCAGCCAACGTCTCTCTGGGGCCAACGTCCTGACTTTC. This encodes CASSQRLSGANVLTF.

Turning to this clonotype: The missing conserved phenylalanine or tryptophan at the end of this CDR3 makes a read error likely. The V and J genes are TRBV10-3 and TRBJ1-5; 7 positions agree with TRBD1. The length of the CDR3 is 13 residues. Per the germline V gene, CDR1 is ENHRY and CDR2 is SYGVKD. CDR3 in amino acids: CAITEGAGQPQHL. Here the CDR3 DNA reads TGTGCCATCACTGAGGGGGCAGGACAGCCCCAGCATCTC.

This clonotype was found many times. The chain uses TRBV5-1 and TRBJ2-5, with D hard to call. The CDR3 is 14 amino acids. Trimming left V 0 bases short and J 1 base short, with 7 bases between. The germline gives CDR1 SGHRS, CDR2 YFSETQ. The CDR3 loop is CASSLVRSQETQYF. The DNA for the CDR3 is TGCGCCAGCAGCTTGGTTCGGTCCCAAGAGACCCAGTACTTC.

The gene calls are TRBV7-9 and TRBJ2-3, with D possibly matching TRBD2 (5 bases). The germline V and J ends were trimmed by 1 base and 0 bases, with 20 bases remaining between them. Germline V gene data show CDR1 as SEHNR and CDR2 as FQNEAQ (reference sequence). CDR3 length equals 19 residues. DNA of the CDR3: TGTGCCAGCAGCTTAGGGCGAGTCGGACTCAGCTCAAGCACAGATACGCAGTATTTT. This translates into CASSLGRVGLSSSTDTQYF. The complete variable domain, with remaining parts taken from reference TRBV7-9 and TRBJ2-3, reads DTGVSQNPRHKITKRGQNVTFRCDPISEHNRLYWYRQTLGQGPEFLTYFQNEAQLEKSRLLSDRFSAERPKGSFSTLEIQRTEQGDSAMYLCASSLGRVGLSSSTDTQYFGPGTRLTVL.

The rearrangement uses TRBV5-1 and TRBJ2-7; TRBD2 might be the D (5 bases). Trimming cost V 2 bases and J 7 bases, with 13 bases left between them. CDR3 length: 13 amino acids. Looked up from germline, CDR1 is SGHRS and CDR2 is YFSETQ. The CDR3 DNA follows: TGCGCCAGCAGCTTTCGGACTGGACGGGAGCAGTACTTC. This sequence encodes CASSFRTGREQYF.

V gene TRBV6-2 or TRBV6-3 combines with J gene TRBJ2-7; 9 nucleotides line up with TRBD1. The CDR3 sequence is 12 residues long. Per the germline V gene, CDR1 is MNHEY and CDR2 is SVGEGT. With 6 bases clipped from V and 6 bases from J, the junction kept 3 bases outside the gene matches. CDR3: CASSGTGREQYF. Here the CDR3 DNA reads TGTGCCAGCAGCGGGACAGGGCGCGAGCAGTACTTC.

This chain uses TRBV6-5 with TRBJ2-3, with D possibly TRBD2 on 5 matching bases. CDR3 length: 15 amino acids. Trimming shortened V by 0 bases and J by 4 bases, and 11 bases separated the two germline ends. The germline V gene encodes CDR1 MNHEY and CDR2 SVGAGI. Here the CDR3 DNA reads TGTGCCAGCAGTTACTCCGACGGACTGGCAGATACGCAGTATTTT. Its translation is CASSYSDGLADTQYF.

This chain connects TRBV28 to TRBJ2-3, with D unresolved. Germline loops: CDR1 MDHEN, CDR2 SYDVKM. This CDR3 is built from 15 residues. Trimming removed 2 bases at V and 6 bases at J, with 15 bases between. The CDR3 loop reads CASSLGFSSQDTQYF. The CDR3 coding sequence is TGTGCCAGCAGTTTAGGTTTCAGTTCACAGGATACGCAGTATTTT.

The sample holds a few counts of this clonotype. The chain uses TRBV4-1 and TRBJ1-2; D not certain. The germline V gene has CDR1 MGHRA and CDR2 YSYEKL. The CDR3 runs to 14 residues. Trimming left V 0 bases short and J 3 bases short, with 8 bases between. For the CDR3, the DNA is TGCGCCAGCAGCCAAGATAAGCGAGACTATGGCTACACCTTC. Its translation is CASSQDKRDYGYTF.

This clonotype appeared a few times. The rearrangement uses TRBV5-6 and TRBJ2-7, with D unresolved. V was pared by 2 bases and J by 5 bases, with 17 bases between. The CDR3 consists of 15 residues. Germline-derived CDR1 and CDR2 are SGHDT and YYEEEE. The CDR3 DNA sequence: TGTGCCAGCAGCTTAAGCTTCCCCATCCTCCACGAGCAGTACTTC. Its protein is CASSLSFPILHEQYF.

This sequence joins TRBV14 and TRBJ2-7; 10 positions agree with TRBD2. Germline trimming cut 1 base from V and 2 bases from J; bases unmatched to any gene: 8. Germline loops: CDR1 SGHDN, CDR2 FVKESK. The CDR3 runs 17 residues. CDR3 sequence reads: CASSQVLAGEGPYEQYF. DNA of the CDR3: TGTGCCAGCAGCCAAGTCCTAGCGGGAGAGGGCCCCTACGAGCAGTACTTC. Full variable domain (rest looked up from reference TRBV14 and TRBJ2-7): EAGVTQFPSHSVIEKGQTVTLRCDPISGHDNLYWYRRVMGKEIKFLLHFVKESKQDESGMPNNRFLAERTGGTYSTLKVQPAELEDSGVYFCASSQVLAGEGPYEQYFGPGTRLTVT.

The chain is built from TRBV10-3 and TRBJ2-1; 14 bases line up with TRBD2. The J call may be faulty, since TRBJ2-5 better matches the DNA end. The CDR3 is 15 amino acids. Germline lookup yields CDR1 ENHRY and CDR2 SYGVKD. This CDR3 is CATKTSGRAEETQYF. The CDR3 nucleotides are TGTGCCACGAAGACTAGCGGGAGGGCGGAAGAGACCCAGTACTTC.

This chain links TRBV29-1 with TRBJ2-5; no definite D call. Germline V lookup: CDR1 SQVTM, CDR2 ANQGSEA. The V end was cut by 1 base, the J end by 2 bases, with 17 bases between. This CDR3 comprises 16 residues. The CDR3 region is CSVEVSAERFQETQYF. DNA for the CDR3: TGCAGCGTTGAAGTGTCGGCAGAGAGATTTCAAGAGACCCAGTACTTC.

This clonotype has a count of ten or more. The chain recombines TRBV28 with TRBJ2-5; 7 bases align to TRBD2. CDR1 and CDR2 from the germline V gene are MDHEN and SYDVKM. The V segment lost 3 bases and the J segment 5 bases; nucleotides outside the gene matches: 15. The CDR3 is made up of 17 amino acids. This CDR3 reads CASSFLSGIGYMETQYF. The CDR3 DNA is TGTGCCAGCAGTTTTTTAAGCGGGATAGGATATATGGAGACCCAGTACTTC. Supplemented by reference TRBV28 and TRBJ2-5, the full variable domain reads DVKVTQSSRYLVKRTGEKVFLECVQDMDHENMFWYRQDPGLGLRLIYFSYDVKMKEKGDIPEGYSVSREKKERFSLILESASTNQTSMYLCASSFLSGIGYMETQYFGPGTRLLVL.

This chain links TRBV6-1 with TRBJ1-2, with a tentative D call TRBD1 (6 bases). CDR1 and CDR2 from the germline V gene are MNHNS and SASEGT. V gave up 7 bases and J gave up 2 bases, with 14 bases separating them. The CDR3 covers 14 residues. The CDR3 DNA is TGTGCCAGCACCTTACAGGGATTAAACTATGGCTACACCTTC. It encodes CASTLQGLNYGYTF.

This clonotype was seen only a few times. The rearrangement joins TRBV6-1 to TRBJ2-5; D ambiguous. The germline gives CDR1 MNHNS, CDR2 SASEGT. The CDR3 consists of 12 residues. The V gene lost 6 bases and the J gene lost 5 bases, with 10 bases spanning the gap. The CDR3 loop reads CASSSSHETQYF. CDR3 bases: TGTGCCAGCAGCTCCAGTCACGAGACCCAGTACTTC.

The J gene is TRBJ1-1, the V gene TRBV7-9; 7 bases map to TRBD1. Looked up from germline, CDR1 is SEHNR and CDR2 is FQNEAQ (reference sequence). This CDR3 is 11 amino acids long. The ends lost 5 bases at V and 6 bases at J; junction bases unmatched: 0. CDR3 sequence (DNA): TGTGCCAGCAGCCAGGGGGCTGAAGCTTTCTTT. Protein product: CASSQGAEAFF.

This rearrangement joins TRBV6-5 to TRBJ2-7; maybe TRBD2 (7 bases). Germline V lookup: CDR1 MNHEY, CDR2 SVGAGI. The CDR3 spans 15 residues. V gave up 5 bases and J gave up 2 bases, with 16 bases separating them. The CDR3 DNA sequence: TGTGCCAGCAGTGGGCACAGGGAGGGGACCTACGAGCAGTACTTC. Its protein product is CASSGHREGTYEQYF.

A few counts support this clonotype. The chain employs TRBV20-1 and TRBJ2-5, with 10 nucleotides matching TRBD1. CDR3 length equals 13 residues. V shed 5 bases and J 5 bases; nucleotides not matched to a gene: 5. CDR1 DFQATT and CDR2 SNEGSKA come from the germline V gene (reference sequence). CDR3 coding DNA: TGCAGTGCTTCCGGACAGGGGGGGGAGACCCAGTACTTC. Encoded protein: CSASGQGGETQYF.

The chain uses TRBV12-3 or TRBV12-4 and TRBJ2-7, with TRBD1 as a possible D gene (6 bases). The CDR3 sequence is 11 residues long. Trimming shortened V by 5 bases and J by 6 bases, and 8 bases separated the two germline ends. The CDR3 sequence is CASSNRAEQYF. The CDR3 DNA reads TGTGCCAGCAGTAACAGGGCCGAGCAGTACTTC.